Given below is one T cell receptor beta chain in context. Participant ages covered about 18 to 95 years across 24 US areas. Clinical histories supplied by participants themselves formed the basis of cohort assignment. Cohort 3 donors were reported recovered after two negative PCRs, clearance, or symptom resolution. Profiling relied on immunoSEQ multiplex PCR, and the TCRdb table lists in-frame clones only, not all of them. The sample contains approximately 260,000 clones, 85% to 95% of which appear only once. The sample comes from a study of blood T cell repertoires in COVID-19. Study-wide background: T cells, B-cell-depleted T cells, or PBMCs provided the cDNA or gDNA that served as material.

This CDR3 has 14 amino acids. CDR1 is SGDLS, CDR2 YYNGEE, per germline. The ends were cut back, 4 bases at V and 0 bases at J, with 10 bases in the middle. This clonotype originated in a woman aged 18 to 35 who had recovered from COVID-19. Sample: PBMCs or T cells enriched from blood (not recorded which). The rearrangement uses TRBV9 and TRBJ2-5, with a weak D call TRBD1 (5 bases). CDR3 nucleotides: TGTGCCAGCAGCATATCAGGGAACCAAGAGACCCAGTACTTC. It codes for CASSISGNQETQYF.